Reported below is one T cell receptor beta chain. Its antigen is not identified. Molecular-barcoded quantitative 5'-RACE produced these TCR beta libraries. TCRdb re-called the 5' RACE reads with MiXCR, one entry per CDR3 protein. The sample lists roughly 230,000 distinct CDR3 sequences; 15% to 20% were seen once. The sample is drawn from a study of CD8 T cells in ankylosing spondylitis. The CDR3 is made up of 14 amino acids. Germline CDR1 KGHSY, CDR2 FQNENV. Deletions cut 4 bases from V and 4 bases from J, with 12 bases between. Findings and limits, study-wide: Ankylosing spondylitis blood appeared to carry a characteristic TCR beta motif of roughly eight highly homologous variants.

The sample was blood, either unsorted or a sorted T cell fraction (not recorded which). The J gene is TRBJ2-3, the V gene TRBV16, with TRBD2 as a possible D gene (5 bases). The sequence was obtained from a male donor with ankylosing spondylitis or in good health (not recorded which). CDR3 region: CASSRPTRADTQYF. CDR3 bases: TGTGCCAGCAGCCGACCAACTAGAGCAGATACGCAGTATTTT.